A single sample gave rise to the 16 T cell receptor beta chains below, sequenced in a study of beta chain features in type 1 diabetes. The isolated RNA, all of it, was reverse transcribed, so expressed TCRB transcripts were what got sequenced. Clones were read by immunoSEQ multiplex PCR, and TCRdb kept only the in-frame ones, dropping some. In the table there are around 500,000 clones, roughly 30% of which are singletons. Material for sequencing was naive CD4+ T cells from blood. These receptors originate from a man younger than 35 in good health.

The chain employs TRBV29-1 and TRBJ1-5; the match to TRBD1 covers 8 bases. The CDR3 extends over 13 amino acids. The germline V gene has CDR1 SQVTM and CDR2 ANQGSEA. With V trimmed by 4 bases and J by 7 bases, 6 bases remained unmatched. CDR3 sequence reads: CSVGAGGGQPQHF. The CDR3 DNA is TGCAGCGTTGGGGCAGGGGGCGGGCAGCCCCAGCATTTT.

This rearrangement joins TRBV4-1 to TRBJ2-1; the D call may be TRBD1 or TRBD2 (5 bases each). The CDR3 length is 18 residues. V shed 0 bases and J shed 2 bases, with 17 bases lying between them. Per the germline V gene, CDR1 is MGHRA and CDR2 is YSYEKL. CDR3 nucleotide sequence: TGCGCCAGCAGCCAAGAACCAGCGAGGGCAGGGACCTACAATGAGCAGTTCTTC. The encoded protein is CASSQEPARAGTYNEQFF.

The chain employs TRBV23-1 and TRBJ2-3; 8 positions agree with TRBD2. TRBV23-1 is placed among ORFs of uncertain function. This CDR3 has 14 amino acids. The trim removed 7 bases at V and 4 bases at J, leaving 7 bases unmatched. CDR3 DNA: TGCGCCAGCACCCCGGGGGGGAGTTCAGATACGCAGTATTTT. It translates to CASTPGGSSDTQYF.

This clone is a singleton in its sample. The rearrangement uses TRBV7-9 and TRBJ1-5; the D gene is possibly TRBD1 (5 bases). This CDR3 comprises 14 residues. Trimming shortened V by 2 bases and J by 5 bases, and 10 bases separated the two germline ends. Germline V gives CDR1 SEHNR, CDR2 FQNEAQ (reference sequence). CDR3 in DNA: TGTGCCAGCAGCTTAAGGGGCGGGGATCAGCCCCAGCATTTT. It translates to CASSLRGGDQPQHF.

The CDR3 DNA reads TGCAGCGTTGAAGACCTCGGACTAGCTGGCAATGAGCAGTTCTTC. Translated: CSVEDLGLAGNEQFF. This chain joins TRBV29-1 and TRBJ2-1; 8 bases map to TRBD2. Trimming took 0 bases from V and 6 from J; bases not matched to a gene: 7. CDR1 is SQVTM, CDR2 ANQGSEA, per germline. The CDR3 covers 15 residues.

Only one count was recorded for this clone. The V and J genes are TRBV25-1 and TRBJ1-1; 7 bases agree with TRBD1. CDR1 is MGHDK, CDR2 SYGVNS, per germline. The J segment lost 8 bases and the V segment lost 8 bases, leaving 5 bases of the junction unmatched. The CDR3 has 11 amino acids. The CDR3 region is CASLGTVEAFF. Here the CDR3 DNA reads TGTGCCAGCCTGGGGACAGTAGAAGCTTTCTTT.

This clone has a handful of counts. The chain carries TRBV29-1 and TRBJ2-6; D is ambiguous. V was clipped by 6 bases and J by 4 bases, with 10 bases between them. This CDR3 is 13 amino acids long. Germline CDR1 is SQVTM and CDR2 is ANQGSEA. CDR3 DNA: TGCAGCGTGAGACCCACCGGGGCCAACGTCCTGACTTTC. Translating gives CSVRPTGANVLTF.

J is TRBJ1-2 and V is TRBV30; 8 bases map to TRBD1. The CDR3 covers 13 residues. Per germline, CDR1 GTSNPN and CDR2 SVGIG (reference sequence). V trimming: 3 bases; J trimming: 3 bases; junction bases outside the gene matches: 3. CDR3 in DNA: TGTGCCTGGAGCCCGACAGGGGACTATGGCTACACCTTC. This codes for CAWSPTGDYGYTF.

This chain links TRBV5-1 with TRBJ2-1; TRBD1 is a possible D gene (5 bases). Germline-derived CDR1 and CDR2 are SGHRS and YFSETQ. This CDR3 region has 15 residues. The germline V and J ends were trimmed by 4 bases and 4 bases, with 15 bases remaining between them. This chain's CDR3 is CASSPDLTGYNEQFF. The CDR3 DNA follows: TGCGCCAGCAGCCCCGACCTAACAGGATACAATGAGCAGTTCTTC.

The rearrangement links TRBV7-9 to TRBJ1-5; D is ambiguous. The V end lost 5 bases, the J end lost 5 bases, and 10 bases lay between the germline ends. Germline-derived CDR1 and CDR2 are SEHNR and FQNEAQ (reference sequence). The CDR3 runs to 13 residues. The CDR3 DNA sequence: TGTGCCAGCAGCCCTCAGGCTGATCAGCCCCAGCATTTT. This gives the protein CASSPQADQPQHF.

The CDR3 DNA sequence: TGTGCCAGCAGCTCGACTAGCGGGATGAGCGAGCAGTACTTC. Its translation: CASSSTSGMSEQYF. The rearrangement links TRBV7-2 to TRBJ2-7, with TRBD2 identical over 11 bases. The V gene's germline CDR1 is SGHTA and CDR2 FQGNSA. The V segment lost 4 bases and the J segment 6 bases; nucleotides outside the gene matches: 5. This CDR3 has 14 residues.

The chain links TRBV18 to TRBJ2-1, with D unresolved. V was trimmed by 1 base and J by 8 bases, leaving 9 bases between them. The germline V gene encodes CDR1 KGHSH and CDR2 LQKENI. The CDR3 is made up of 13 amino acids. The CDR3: CASSPLTSDEQFF. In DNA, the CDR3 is TGTGCCAGCTCACCACTGACCTCAGATGAGCAGTTCTTC.

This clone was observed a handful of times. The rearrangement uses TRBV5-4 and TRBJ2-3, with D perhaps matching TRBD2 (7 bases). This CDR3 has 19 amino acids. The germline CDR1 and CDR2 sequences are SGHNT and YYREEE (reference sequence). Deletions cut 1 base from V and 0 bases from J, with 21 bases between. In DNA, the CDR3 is TGTGCCAGCAGCTTGAGGAAGGGGGGGGCTGGGACTAGCACAGATACGCAGTATTTT. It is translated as CASSLRKGGAGTSTDTQYF. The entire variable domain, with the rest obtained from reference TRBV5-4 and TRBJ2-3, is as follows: ETGVTQSPTHLIKTRGQQVTLRCSSQSGHNTVSWYQQALGQGPQFIFQYYREEENGRGNFPPRFSGLQFPNYSSELNVNALELDDSALYLCASSLRKGGAGTSTDTQYFGPGTRLTVL.

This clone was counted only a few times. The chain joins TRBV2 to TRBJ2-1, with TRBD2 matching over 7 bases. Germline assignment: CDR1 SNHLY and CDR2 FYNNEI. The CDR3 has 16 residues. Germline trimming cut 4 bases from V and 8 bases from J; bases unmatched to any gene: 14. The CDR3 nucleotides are TGTGCCAGCAGTGTACTTGGCGGGAGAATCATCGATGAGCAGTTCTTC. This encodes CASSVLGGRIIDEQFF.

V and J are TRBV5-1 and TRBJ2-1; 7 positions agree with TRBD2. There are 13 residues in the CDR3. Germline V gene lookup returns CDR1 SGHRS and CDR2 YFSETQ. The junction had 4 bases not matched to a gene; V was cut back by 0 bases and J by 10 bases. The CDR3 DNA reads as TGCGCCAGCAGCTTGGCGGTGGGAGGGGAGCAGTTCTTC. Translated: CASSLAVGGEQFF. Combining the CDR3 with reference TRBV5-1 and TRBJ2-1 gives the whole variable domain KAGVTQTPRYLIKTRGQQVTLSCSPISGHRSVSWYQQTPGQGLQFLFEYFSETQRNKGNFPGRFSGRQFSNSRSEMNVSTLELGDSALYLCASSLAVGGEQFFGPGTRLTVL.

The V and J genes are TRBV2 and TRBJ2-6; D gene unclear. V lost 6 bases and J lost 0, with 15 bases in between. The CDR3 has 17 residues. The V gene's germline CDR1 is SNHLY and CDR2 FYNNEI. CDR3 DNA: TGTGCCAGCAGGGATGGGAAAGCCCCCTCTGGGGCCAACGTCCTGACTTTC. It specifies CASRDGKAPSGANVLTF.